The entry below describes one T cell receptor beta chain. One entry per CDR3 protein, called by TCRdb with MiXCR from the PCR reads. The sample carries more than 85,000 distinct CDR3 sequences, roughly 52% recorded once. The data originate from a study of CDR3 diversity in severe acne. The CDR3 loop spans 12 amino acids. Germline assignment: CDR1 LNHNV and CDR2 YYDKDF (reference sequence). Trimming removed 0 bases at V and 6 bases at J, with 5 bases between. This clonotype was obtained from a male donor in good health, serving as a control. Material for sequencing was blood. The rearrangement joins TRBV15 to TRBJ1-1; D is possibly TRBD1 (5 bases). The CDR3 here is CATSRDRAEAFF. For the CDR3, the DNA is TGTGCCACCAGCAGAGACAGGGCTGAAGCTTTCTTT.